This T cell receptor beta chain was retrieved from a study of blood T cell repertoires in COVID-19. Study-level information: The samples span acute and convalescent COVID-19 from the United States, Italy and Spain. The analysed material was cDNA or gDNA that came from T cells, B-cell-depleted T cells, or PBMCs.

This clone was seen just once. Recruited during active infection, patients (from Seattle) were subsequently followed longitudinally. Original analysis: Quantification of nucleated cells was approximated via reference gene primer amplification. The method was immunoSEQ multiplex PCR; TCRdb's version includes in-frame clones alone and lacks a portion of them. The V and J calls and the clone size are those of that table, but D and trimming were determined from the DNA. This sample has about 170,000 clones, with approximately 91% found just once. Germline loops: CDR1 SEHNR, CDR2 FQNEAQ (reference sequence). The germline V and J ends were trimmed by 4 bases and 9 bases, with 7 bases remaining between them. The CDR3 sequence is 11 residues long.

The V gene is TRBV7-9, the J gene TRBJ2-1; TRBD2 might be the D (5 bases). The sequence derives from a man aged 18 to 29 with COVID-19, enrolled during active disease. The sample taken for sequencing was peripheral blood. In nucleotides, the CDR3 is TGTGCCAGCAGCTCACGGGGTGAGCAGTTCTTC. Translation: CASSSRGEQFF.